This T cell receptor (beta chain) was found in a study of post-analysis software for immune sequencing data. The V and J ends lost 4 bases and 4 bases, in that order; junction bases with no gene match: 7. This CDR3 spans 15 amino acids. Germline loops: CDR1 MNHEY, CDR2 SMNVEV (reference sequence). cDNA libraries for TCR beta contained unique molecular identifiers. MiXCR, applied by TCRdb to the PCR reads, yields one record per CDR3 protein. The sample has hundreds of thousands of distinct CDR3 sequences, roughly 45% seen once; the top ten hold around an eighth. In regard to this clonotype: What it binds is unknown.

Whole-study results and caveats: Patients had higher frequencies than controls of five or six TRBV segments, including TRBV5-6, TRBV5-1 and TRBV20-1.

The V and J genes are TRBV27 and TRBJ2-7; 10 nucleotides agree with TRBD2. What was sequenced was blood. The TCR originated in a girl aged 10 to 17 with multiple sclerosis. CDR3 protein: CASSSSAGGQYEQYF. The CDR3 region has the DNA TGTGCCAGCAGTTCATCAGCGGGAGGGCAGTACGAGCAGTACTTC.